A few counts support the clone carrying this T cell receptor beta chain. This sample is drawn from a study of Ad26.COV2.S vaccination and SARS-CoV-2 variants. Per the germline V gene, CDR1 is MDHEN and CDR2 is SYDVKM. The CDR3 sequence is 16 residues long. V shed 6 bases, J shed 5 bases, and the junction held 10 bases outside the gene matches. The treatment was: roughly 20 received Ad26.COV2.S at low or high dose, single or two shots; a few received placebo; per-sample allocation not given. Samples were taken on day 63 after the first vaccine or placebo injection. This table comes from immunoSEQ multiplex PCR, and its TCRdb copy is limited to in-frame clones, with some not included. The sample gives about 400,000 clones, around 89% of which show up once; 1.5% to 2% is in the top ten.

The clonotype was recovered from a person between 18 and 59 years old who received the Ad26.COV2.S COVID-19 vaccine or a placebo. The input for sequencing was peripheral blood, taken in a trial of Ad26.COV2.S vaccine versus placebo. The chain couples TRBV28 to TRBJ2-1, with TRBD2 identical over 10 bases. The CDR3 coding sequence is TGTGCCAGCAGGTTAATTACTAGCGGGGTTAACAATGAGCAGTTCTTC. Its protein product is CASRLITSGVNNEQFF.